The clone carrying this T cell receptor (beta chain) was detected ten times or more. What it recognizes is unknown. Clinical symptoms, serum thyroxine, TRAb, thyroid ultrasound and orbital computed tomography formed the basis of diagnosis. The record originates from a study of Graves' ophthalmopathy and Graves' hyperthyroidism. Overall study findings and caveats: Stable hyperthyroidism and ophthalmopathy were told apart by a 13-signature model, which achieved almost 90% sensitivity and 81.08% specificity.

The CDR3 extends over 14 amino acids. CDR1 and CDR2 (germline): ENHRY, SYGVKD. V was clipped by 0 bases and J by 2 bases, with 6 bases between them. TCR beta CDR3 amplification used RNA transcripts. RT-PCR was first run with HTBI primers, then multiplex PCR in a second round. TCRdb analysed the multiplex PCR reads with MiXCR anew, one entry per CDR3 protein. The sample shows roughly 400,000 distinct CDR3 sequences, around 17% of them seen only once. Sample: peripheral blood. This receptor was obtained from a woman younger than 35 with Graves' ophthalmopathy. The V gene is TRBV10-3, the J gene TRBJ2-3; D remains unclear. CDR3 sequence (DNA): TGTGCCATCAGTGAGTCGAGGACCACAGATACGCAGTATTTT. This sequence encodes CAISESRTTDTQYF.